This TCR beta chain appears in the sequencing data of a study of T cells in Graves' hyperthyroidism and ophthalmopathy. The study, taken as a whole, reports: Ophthalmopathy and stable hyperthyroidism were separated by a 13 V-J model.

The ends lost 6 bases at V and 5 bases at J; junction bases unmatched: 12. In germline, CDR1 is SNHLY, CDR2 FYNNEI. The CDR3 extends over 15 amino acids. Note on this clonotype: Its antigen is as yet unknown.

Graves' hyperthyroidism qualified as stable when ophthalmopathy did not progress within 18 months. TCR beta CDR3 regions were amplified from RNA transcripts. Primed by the HTBI set, a first-round RT-PCR was run on the TCR CDR3. TCRdb reanalysed the multiplex PCR reads using MiXCR and keeps one entry per CDR3 protein. The repertoire holds about 540,000 distinct CDR3 sequences, with about half as singletons. Sequencing input: peripheral blood or thyroid tissue (not recorded which). The TCR comes from a woman aged 18-29 years with Graves' hyperthyroidism. The chain carries TRBV2 and TRBJ1-2, with 7 bases aligning to TRBD1. CDR3 region: CASSPWRDSPYGYTF. CDR3 bases: TGTGCCAGCAGCCCTTGGCGGGACAGCCCTTATGGCTACACCTTC.